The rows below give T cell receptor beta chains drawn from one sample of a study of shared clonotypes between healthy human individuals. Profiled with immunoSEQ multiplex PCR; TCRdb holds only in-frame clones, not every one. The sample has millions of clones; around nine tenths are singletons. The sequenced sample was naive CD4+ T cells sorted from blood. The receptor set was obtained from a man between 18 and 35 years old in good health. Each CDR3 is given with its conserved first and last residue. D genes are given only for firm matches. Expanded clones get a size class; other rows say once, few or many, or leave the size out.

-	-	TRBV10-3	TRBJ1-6	CASRQGNSPLHF	TGTGCCAGCAGGCAGGGTAATTCACCCCTCCACTTT
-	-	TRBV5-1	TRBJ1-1	CASREDPTEAFF	TGCGCCAGCCGCGAGGACCCCACTGAAGCTTTCTTT
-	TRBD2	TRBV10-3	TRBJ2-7	CATRTSGIAYEQYF	TGTGCCACGAGGACTAGCGGGATCGCCTACGAGCAGTACTTC
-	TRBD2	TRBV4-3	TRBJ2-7	CASSQDTPWRESSYEQYF	TGCGCCAGCAGCCAAGATACTCCGTGGCGGGAGAGCTCCTACGAGCAGTACTTC
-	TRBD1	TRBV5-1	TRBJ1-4	CASSPGTEEKLFF	TGCGCCAGCAGTCCCGGGACAGAGGAAAAACTGTTTTTT
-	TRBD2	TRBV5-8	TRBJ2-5	CASSEELARKETQYF	TGTGCCAGCAGCGAGGAACTAGCGCGCAAGGAGACCCAGTACTTC
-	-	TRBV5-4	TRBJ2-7	CASSLFRGSHYEQYF	TGTGCCAGCAGCTTGTTCAGGGGCTCCCACTACGAGCAGTACTTC
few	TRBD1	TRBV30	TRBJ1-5	CAWRIGTGGYQPQHF	TGTGCCTGGAGGATTGGGACAGGGGGCTATCAGCCCCAGCATTTT
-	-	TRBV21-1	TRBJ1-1	CASSKNSLDRGRGTEAFF	TGTGCCAGCAGCAAAAACTCACTGGACAGGGGAAGAGGGACTGAAGCTTTCTTT
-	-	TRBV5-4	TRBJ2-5	CASSLGLGLQETQYF	TGTGCCAGCAGCTTGGGACTAGGTCTACAAGAGACCCAGTACTTC
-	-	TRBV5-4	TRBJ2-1	CASSSAWTVGQFF	TGTGCCAGCAGCTCCGCTTGGACGGTCGGGCAGTTCTTC
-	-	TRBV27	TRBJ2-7	CASSRGASSYEQYF	TGTGCCAGCAGCCGTGGGGCGAGCTCCTACGAGCAGTACTTC
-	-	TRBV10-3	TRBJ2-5	CAISESDVGTQYF	TGTGCCATCAGTGAGTCCGACGTCGGGACCCAGTACTTC
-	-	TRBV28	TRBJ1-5	CASSFPSDSNQPQHF	TGTGCCAGCAGTTTCCCCTCTGATAGCAATCAGCCCCAGCATTTT
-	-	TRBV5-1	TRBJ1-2	CASSQSGSTLNYGYTF	TGCGCCAGCAGCCAATCTGGCAGCACCCTTAACTATGGCTACACCTTC
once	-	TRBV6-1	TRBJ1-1	CASSEAQTVEGTEAFF	TGTGCCAGCAGTGAAGCGCAAACCGTGGAAGGGACTGAAGCTTTCTTT
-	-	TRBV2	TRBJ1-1	CASSELGTYTEAFF	TGTGCCAGCAGTGAATTAGGGACCTACACTGAAGCTTTCTTT
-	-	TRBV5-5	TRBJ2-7	CASSRDAFYEQYF	TGTGCCAGCAGCCGGGACGCTTTCTACGAGCAGTACTTC
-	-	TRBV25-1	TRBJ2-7	CASSEGPILEQYF	TGTGCCAGCAGTGAAGGGCCTATCCTAGAGCAGTACTTC
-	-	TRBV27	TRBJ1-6	CASSPRAARNSPLHF	TGTGCCAGCAGTCCGAGGGCAGCTCGCAATTCACCCCTCCACTTT
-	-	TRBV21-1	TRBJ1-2	CASRFRVPSYTF	TGTGCCAGCAGATTTCGGGTCCCTAGCTACACCTTC
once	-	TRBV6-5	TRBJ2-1	CASSYQGSSYNEQFF	TGTGCCAGCAGTTATCAAGGAAGCTCCTACAATGAGCAGTTCTTC
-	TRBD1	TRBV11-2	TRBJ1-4	CASSTSGGGGEKLFF	TGTGCCAGCAGCACCTCAGGGGGAGGTGGTGAAAAACTGTTTTTT
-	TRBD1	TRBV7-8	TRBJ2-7	CASSLASRGMRGPGSYEQYF	TGTGCCAGCAGCTTAGCGAGTAGGGGAATGAGGGGGCCCGGGTCCTACGAGCAGTACTTC
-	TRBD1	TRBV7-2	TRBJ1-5	CASSLRQGDNQPQHF	TGTGCCAGCAGCTTACGACAGGGGGACAATCAGCCCCAGCATTTT
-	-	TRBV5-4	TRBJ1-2	CASNRDGNYGYTF	TGTGCCAGCAACCGGGACGGTAACTATGGCTACACCTTC
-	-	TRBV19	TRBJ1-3	CASSVDRSSGNTIYF	TGTGCCAGTAGTGTCGACAGGAGCTCTGGAAACACCATATATTTT
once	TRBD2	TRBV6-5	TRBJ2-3	CASSYSAGVGTDTQYF	TGTGCCAGCAGTTACTCGGCGGGAGTAGGCACAGATACGCAGTATTTT
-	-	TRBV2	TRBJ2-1	CASSERMGNEQFF	TGTGCCAGCAGTGAACGGATGGGGAATGAGCAGTTCTTC
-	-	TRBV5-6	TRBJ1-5	CASSLGDKNQPQHF	TGTGCCAGCAGCTTGGGGGACAAGAATCAGCCCCAGCATTTT
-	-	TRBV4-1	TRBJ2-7	CASSQDPTRQVVEQYF	TGCGCCAGCAGCCAAGATCCTACCAGACAGGTCGTCGAGCAGTACTTC
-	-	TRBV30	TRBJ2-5	CAWSVQETQYF	TGTGCCTGGAGTGTGCAGGAGACCCAGTACTTC
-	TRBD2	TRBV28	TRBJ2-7	CASSLVGLAVEQYF	TGTGCCAGCAGTTTAGTGGGACTAGCAGTCGAGCAGTACTTC
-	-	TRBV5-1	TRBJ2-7	CASSFGQGAAYEQYF	TGCGCCAGCAGCTTCGGTCAGGGTGCGGCCTACGAGCAGTACTTC
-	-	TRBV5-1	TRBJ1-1	CASSSRQGGTEAFF	TGCGCCAGCAGCTCCCGGCAGGGTGGCACTGAAGCTTTCTTT
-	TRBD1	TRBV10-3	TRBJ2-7	CAISGSFGQGAYEQYF	TGTGCCATCAGTGGGTCGTTCGGACAGGGGGCCTACGAGCAGTACTTC
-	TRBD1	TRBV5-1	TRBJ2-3	CASSLAQGASTDTQYF	TGCGCCAGCAGCTTGGCCCAGGGGGCAAGCACAGATACGCAGTATTTT
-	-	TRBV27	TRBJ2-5	CASSDPGQETQYF	TGTGCCAGCTCCGATCCGGGGCAAGAGACCCAGTACTTC
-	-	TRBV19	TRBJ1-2	CASSIVSGEANYGYTF	TGTGCCAGTAGTATAGTTTCGGGCGAAGCTAACTATGGCTACACCTTC
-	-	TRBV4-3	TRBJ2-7	CASSQEPGPSMLYEQYF	TGCGCCAGCAGCCAAGAGCCGGGACCATCCATGCTCTACGAGCAGTACTTC
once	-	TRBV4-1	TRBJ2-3	CASSQYRAHRADTQYF	TGCGCCAGCAGCCAGTATCGGGCACACCGTGCAGATACGCAGTATTTT
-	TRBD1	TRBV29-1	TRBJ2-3	CSVAGQGSTDTQYF	TGCAGCGTTGCCGGACAGGGCAGCACAGATACGCAGTATTTT
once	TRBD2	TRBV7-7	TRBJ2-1	CASSLAGTSGRDSHNEQFF	TGTGCTAGCAGCTTAGCCGGGACTAGCGGGAGGGACTCCCACAATGAGCAGTTCTTC
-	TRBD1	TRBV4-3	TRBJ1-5	CASSQERGRGNQPQHF	TGCGCCAGCAGCCAAGAGCGGGGCAGGGGGAATCAGCCCCAGCATTTT
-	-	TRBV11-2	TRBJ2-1	CASSLAGWHYNEQFF	TGTGCCAGCAGCTTAGCCGGGTGGCACTACAATGAGCAGTTCTTC
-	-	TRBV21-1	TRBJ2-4	CASSKPQAPILLAKNIQYF	TGTGCCAGCAGCAAACCCCAGGCACCAATTCTTCTAGCCAAAAACATTCAGTACTTC
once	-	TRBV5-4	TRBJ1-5	CASSLRGAKNQPQHF	TGTGCCAGCAGCTTGCGGGGGGCGAAGAATCAGCCCCAGCATTTT
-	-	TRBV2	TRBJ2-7	CASSQDGYEQYF	TGTGCCAGCAGTCAGGACGGATACGAGCAGTACTTC
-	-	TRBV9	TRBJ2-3	CASSSRADTQYF	TGTGCCAGCAGCTCCCGAGCAGATACGCAGTATTTT
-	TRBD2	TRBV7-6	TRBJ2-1	CASSLRLAGVNEQFF	TGTGCCAGCAGCTTAAGACTAGCGGGAGTCAATGAGCAGTTCTTC
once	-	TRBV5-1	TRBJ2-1	CASSRNTYTYNEQFF	TGCGCCAGCAGCCGAAACACATACACCTACAATGAGCAGTTCTTC
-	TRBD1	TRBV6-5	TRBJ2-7	CASSYRPGQTYEQYF	TGTGCCAGCAGTTATCGTCCGGGACAGACCTACGAGCAGTACTTC
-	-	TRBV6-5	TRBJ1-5	CASLPDVYSNQPQHF	TGTGCCAGCCTACCGGACGTATATAGCAATCAGCCCCAGCATTTT
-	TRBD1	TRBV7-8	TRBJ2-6	CASSRQADRGRVGANVLTF	TGTGCCAGCAGCCGACAAGCGGACAGGGGGCGGGTTGGGGCCAACGTCCTGACTTTC
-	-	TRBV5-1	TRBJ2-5	CASSRLGHTHF	TGCGCCAGCAGCCGTCTAGGACATACTCACTTC